The sequence of this T cell receptor beta chain was determined in a study of Ad26.COV2.S vaccination and SARS-CoV-2 variants. For the study at large: Participant was drawn from the COV1001 Ad26.COV2.S trial arm. Dosing was one shot or two shots 56 days apart.

Stated treatment: roughly 20 received Ad26.COV2.S at low or high dose, single or two shots; roughly 5 received placebo; per-sample allocation not given. Day 63 following the first vaccine or placebo injection was when the samples were taken. This Boston cohort included adults aged 18-55 years. The method was immunoSEQ multiplex PCR; TCRdb's version includes in-frame clones alone and lacks a portion of them. The table records 350,000 to 450,000 clones, around nine tenths of them present only once. V shed 4 bases and J shed 0 bases, with 16 bases lying between them. The CDR3 has 16 residues. Per germline, CDR1 GTSNPN and CDR2 SVGIG (reference sequence).

This receptor was identified in a person aged 18-60 years who received the Ad26.COV2.S COVID-19 vaccine or a placebo. V is TRBV30 and J is TRBJ2-1; D possibly corresponds to TRBD2 (5 bases). The source was peripheral blood, collected in a trial of Ad26.COV2.S vaccine versus placebo. The CDR3 loop is CAWNEGPRSSYNEQFF. The DNA of the CDR3 is TGTGCCTGGAATGAGGGCCCCCGGAGCTCCTACAATGAGCAGTTCTTC.